This TCR beta chain was retrieved from a study of cytotoxic CD8 clonotypes in ibrutinib-treated CLL. The study, taken as a whole, reports: The study found clonality rose at ibrutinib response, then fell toward baseline at progression. Clonality measured at baseline exceeded age-matched healthy donors, tracking circulating CD8+ T-cell counts.

In the case of this clone: Antigen unknown.

Germline-derived CDR1 and CDR2 are SGDLS and YYNGEE. V lost 1 base and J lost 4, with 9 bases in between. The length of the CDR3 is 15 residues. The table came from immunoSEQ multiplex PCR; TCRdb's copy has only in-frame clones and leaves some out. The sample shows about 330,000 clones, over 60% of them seen only once. This TCR derives from a human donor with chronic lymphocytic leukemia. The chain uses TRBV9 and TRBJ2-6; D gene unclear. Source: PBMCs, taken after 36 months of ibrutinib treatment. CDR3 nucleotides: TGTGCCAGCAGCGTACTTTCCGCCGGGGCCAACGTCCTGACTTTC. Amino acid sequence: CASSVLSAGANVLTF.